These 2 T cell receptor beta chains share one sample of origin, sequenced in a study of T cell changes during pregnancy in multiple sclerosis. Method: immunoSEQ multiplex PCR; TCRdb's copy keeps in-frame clones and lacks some. Here the sample spans roughly 56,000 clones, 75% to 95% being singletons. This specimen consisted of CD4+ T cells from peripheral blood mononuclear cells, obtained after pregnancy. These TCRs come from a female donor in good health, enrolled as a control in a pregnancy study.

The chain recombines TRBV5-1 with TRBJ1-1, with 7 bases that match TRBD1. With 4 bases clipped from V and 4 bases from J, the junction kept 13 bases outside the gene matches. Germline CDR1 reads SGHRS; CDR2 reads YFSETQ. This CDR3 region has 16 residues. The CDR3 sequence: CASSAPGQSSFTEAFF. The CDR3 region has the DNA TGCGCCAGCAGCGCGCCGGGACAGAGTAGTTTCACTGAAGCTTTCTTT.

The V and J genes are TRBV5-6 and TRBJ2-3; TRBD1 is a possible D gene (6 bases). Germline V gene lookup returns CDR1 SGHDT and CDR2 YYEEEE. The CDR3 contains 16 residues. V was pared by 4 bases and J by 2 bases, with 17 bases between. The CDR3 loop is CASSVKGVGYTDTQYF. CDR3 sequence (DNA): TGTGCCAGCAGCGTCAAGGGGGTAGGGTACACAGATACGCAGTATTTT.